Presented here are 9 T cell receptor beta chains from one specimen sequenced in a study of PD-L1 blockade in urothelial cancer. The time point denotes: pretreatment peripheral blood. Using immunoSEQ multiplex PCR, the repertoire was profiled, and TCRdb retains in-frame clones only, with some absent. The sample has 90,000 or so clones; 90% are singletons. The sample was PBMCs, taken around atezolizumab (anti-PD-L1) treatment. The receptor source for this set is a man in his 60s with urothelial cancer.

V usage is TRBV7-2 and J usage is TRBJ2-2; 8 positions agree with TRBD1. The CDR3 consists of 16 residues. Germline CDR1 reads SGHTA; CDR2 reads FQGNSA. V dropped 5 bases and J dropped 2; count of bases not matched to a gene: 7. The CDR3 is CASSLGTGFNTGELFF. The CDR3 DNA reads as TGTGCCAGCAGCCTCGGGACAGGATTTAACACCGGGGAGCTGTTTTTT.

The chain joins TRBV19 to TRBJ1-4; the D gene is possibly TRBD1 (5 bases). The CDR3 has 14 residues. The V end lost 9 bases, the J end lost 3 bases, and 14 bases lay between the germline ends. Germline CDR1 and CDR2: LNHDA and SQIVND (reference sequence). Written as DNA, the CDR3 is TGTGCCAGCCGTACGGGGGGAGCTAATGAAAAACTGTTTTTT. Protein product: CASRTGGANEKLFF. Filled out from reference TRBV19 and TRBJ1-4, the complete variable domain reads DGGITQSPKYLFRKEGQNVTLSCEQNLNHDAMYWYRQDPGQGLRLIYYSQIVNDFQKGDIAEGYSVSREKKESFPLTVTSAQKNPTAFYLCASRTGGANEKLFFGSGTQLSVL.

The rearrangement uses TRBV14 and TRBJ1-5; D gene ambiguous. The CDR3 contains 16 residues. V was trimmed by 7 bases and J by 0 bases, leaving 16 bases between them. Germline CDR1 reads SGHDN; CDR2 reads FVKESK. The CDR3 spells CASILKDIDSNQPQHF. The CDR3 nucleotides are TGTGCCAGCATACTGAAAGACATAGATAGCAATCAGCCCCAGCATTTT.

This clone was observed a handful of times. The chain combines TRBV30 with TRBJ1-1, with D perhaps matching TRBD1 (5 bases). The CDR3 runs 13 residues. Germline loops: CDR1 GTSNPN, CDR2 SVGIG (reference sequence). V was cut by 1 base and J by 1 base, with 7 bases left in between. As DNA, the CDR3 is TGTGCCTGGAGTGGACAGCAGAACACTGAAGCTTTCTTT. The encoded protein is CAWSGQQNTEAFF. Complete variable domain (other parts from reference TRBV30 and TRBJ1-1): SQTIHQWPATLVQPVGSPLSLECTVEGTSNPNLYWYRQAAGRGLQLLFYSVGIGQISSEVPQNLSASRPQDRQFILSSKKLLLSDSGFYLCAWSGQQNTEAFFGQGTRLTVV.

V is TRBV9 and J is TRBJ2-3, with unresolved D. Germline lookup yields CDR1 SGDLS and CDR2 YYNGEE. V was trimmed by 4 bases and J by 2 bases, leaving 14 bases between them. The CDR3 consists of 15 residues. The DNA of the CDR3 is TGTGCCAGCAGCATCCGACAAGCAGCCACAGATACGCAGTATTTT. Protein product: CASSIRQAATDTQYF.

V gene TRBV15 combines with J gene TRBJ1-4, with a possible D match to TRBD1 (5 bases). The germline V gene encodes CDR1 LNHNV and CDR2 YYDKDF (reference sequence). Trimming left V 0 bases short and J 1 base short, with 21 bases between. This CDR3 region has 20 residues. Here the CDR3 reads CATSRDPPRVYGGTNEKLFF. Written as DNA, the CDR3 is TGTGCCACCAGCAGAGATCCGCCTCGAGTCTACGGGGGAACTAATGAAAAACTGTTTTTT.

This sequence joins TRBV2 and TRBJ1-2; D possibly corresponds to TRBD1 (6 bases). The V gene lost 5 bases and the J gene lost 4 bases, with 14 bases spanning the gap. CDR1 is SNHLY, CDR2 FYNNEI, per germline. This CDR3 spans 14 amino acids. CDR3 nucleotides: TGTGCCAGCAGTCTAGGGGGGGGCCGCTATGGCTACACCTTC. Translated, it gives CASSLGGGRYGYTF.

The chain joins TRBV5-8 to TRBJ1-3; 10 bases line up with TRBD1. Trimming at V came to 3 bases and at J to 1 base, leaving 4 bases not matched to a gene. Germline CDR1 is SGHTS and CDR2 is YDEGEE. This CDR3 region has 16 residues. Here the CDR3 DNA reads TGTGCCAGCAGCTACAGGACAGGGGGTTCTGGAAACACCATATATTTT. Amino acid sequence: CASSYRTGGSGNTIYF.

The chain employs TRBV6-1 and TRBJ1-5, with a possible D match to TRBD1 (6 bases). CDR1 MNHNS and CDR2 SASEGT come from the germline V gene. The germline V and J ends were trimmed by 3 bases and 7 bases, with 13 bases remaining between them. The CDR3 spans 14 residues. Here the CDR3 reads CASSEGGGGQPQHF. In nucleotides, the CDR3 is TGTGCCAGCAGTGAGGGAGGGGGGGGCCAGCCCCAGCATTTT.